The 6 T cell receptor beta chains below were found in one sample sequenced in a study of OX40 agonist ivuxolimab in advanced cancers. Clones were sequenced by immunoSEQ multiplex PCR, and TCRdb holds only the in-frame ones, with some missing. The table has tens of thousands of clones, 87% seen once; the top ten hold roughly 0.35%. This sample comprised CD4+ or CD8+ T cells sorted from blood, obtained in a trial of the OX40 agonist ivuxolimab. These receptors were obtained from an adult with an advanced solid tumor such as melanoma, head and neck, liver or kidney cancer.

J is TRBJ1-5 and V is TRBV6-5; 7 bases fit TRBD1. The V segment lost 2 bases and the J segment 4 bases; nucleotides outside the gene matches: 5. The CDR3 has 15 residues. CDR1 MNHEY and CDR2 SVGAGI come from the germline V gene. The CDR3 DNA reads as TGTGCCAGCAGTTACAACAGGGGCCCTAATCAGCCCCAGCATTTT. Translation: CASSYNRGPNQPQHF.

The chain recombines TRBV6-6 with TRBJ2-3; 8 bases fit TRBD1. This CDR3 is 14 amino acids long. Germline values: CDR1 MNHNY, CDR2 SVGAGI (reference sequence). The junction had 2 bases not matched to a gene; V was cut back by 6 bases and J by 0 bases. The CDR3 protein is CASRQGGSTDTQYF. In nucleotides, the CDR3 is TGTGCCAGCAGACAGGGGGGTAGCACAGATACGCAGTATTTT.

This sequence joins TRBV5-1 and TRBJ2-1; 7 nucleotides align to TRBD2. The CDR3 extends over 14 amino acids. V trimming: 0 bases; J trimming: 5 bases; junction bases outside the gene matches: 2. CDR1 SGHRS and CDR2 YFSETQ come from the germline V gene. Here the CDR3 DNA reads TGCGCCAGCAGCTTGGTGGCGGGAGACAATGAGCAGTTCTTC. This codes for CASSLVAGDNEQFF.

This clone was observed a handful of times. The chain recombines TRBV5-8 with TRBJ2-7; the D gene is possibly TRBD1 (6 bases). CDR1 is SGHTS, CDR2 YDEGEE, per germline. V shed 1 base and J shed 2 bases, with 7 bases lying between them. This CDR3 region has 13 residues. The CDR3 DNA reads TGTGCCAGCAGCTTGCAGGGGCCCTACGAGCAGTACGTC. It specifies CASSLQGPYEQYV.

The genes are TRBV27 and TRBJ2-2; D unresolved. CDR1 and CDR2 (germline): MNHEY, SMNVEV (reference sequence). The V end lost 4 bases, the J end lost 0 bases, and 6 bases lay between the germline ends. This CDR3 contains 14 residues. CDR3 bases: TGTGCCAGCAGTTACCCATCGAACACCGGGGAGCTGTTTTTT. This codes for CASSYPSNTGELFF.

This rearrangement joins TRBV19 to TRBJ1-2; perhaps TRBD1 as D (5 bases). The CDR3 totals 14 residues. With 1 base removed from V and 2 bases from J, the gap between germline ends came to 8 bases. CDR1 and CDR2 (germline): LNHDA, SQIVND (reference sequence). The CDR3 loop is CASSIAGSNYGYTF. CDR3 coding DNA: TGTGCCAGTAGTATAGCAGGGTCGAACTATGGCTACACCTTC.